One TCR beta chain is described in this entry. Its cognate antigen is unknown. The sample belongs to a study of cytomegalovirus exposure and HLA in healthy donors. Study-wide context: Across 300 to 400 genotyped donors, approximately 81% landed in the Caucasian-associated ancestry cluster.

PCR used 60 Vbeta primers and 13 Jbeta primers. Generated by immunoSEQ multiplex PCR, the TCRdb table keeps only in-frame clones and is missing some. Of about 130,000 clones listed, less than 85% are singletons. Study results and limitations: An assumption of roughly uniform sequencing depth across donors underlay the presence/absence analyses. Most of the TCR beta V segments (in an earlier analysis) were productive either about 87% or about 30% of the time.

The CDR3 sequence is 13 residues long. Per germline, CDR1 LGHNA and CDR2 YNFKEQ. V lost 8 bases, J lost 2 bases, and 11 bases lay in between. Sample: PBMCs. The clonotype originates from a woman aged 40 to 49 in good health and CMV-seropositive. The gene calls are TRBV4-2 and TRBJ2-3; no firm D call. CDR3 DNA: TGTGCCAGCGCACCGAGTTCCACAGATACGCAGTATTTT. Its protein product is CASAPSSTDTQYF.